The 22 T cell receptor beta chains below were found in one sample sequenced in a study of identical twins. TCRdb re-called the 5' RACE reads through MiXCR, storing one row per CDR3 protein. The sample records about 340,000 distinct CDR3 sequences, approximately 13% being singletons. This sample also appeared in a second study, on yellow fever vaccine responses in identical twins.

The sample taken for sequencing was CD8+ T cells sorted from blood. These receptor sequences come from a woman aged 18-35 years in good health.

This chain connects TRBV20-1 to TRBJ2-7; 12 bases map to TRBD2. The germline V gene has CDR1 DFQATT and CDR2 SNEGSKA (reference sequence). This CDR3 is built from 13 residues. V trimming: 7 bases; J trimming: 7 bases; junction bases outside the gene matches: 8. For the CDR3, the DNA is TGCAGTGTTCTAGCGGGAGGGCCACGGGAGCAGTACTTC. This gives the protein CSVLAGGPREQYF.

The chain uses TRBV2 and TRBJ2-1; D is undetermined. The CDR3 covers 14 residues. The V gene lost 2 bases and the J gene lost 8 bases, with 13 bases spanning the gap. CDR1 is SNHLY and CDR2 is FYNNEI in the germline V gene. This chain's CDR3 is CASSELEDFDEQFF. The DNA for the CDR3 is TGTGCCAGCAGTGAACTAGAAGACTTCGATGAGCAGTTCTTC.

This CDR3 reads CASSPSAGTGTYEQYF. CDR3 coding DNA: TGTGCCAGCAGCCCCTCTGCCGGGACTGGTACCTACGAGCAGTACTTC. The J gene is TRBJ2-7, the V gene TRBV7-6; weak D call: TRBD2 (6 bases). Germline lookup yields CDR1 SGHVS and CDR2 FNYEAQ. The CDR3 length is 16 residues. Deletions cut 5 bases from V and 2 bases from J, with 19 bases between. The whole variable domain, filled in from reference TRBV7-6 and TRBJ2-7, reads GAGVSQSPRYKVTKRGQDVALRCDPISGHVSLYWYRQALGQGPEFLTYFNYEAQQDKSGLPNDRFSAERPEGSISTLTIQRTEQRDSAMYRCASSPSAGTGTYEQYFGPGTRLTVT.

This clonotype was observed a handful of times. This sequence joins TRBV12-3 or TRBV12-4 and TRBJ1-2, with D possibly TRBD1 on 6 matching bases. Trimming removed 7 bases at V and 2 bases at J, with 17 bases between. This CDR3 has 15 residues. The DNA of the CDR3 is TGTGCCAGCACCCAGGGGCTGGACGCCAACTATGGCTACACCTTC. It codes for CASTQGLDANYGYTF.

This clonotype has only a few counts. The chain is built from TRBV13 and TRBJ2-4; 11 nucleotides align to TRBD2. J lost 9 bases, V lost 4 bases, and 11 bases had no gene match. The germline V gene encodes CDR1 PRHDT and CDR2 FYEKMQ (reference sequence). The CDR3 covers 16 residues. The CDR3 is CASSYLPLAGESIQYF. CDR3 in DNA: TGTGCCAGCAGCTACCTGCCACTAGCGGGAGAGAGCATTCAGTACTTC.

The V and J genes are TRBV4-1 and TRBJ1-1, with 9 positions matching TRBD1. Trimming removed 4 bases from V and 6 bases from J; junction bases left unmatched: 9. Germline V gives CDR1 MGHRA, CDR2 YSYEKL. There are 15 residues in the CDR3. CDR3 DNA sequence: TGCGCCAGCAGCCTACCGACAGGGGGAATAGCTGAAGCTTTCTTT. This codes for CASSLPTGGIAEAFF.

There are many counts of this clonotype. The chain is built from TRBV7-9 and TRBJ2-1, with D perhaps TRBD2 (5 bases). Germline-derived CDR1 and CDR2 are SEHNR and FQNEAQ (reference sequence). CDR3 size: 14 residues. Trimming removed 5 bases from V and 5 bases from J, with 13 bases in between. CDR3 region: CASSPPTTDNEQFF. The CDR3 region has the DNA TGTGCCAGCAGCCCCCCGACTACAGACAATGAGCAGTTCTTC.

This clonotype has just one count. Here the CDR3 reads CASSLGYFGGSYNEQFF. The CDR3 DNA reads as TGTGCCAGCAGCTTAGGCTATTTTGGGGGCTCGTACAATGAGCAGTTCTTC. The V and J genes are TRBV7-8 and TRBJ2-1; a possible D gene is TRBD1 (6 bases). V was clipped by 1 base and J by 4 bases, with 17 bases between them. This CDR3 has 17 residues. Germline CDR1 reads SGHVS; CDR2 reads FQNEAQ.

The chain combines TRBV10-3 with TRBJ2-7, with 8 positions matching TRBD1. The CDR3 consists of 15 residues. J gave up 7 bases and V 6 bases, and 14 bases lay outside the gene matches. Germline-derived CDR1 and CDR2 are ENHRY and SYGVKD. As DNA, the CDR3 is TGTGCCATCAGCGGTGGACAGGGTACGTCGTGGGAGCAGTACTTC. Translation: CAISGGQGTSWEQYF.

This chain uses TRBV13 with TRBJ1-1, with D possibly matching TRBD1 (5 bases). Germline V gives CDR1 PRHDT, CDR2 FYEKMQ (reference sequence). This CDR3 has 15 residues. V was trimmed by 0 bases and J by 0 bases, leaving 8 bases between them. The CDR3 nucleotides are TGTGCCAGCAGCTTAGGTCGGGACCTGAACACTGAAGCTTTCTTT. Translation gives CASSLGRDLNTEAFF.

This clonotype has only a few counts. DNA for the CDR3: TGCAGTGCTAGAGACGGGAGACCAAACAATGAGCAGTTCTTC. It encodes CSARDGRPNNEQFF. The chain uses TRBV20-1 and TRBJ2-1, with a possible D match to TRBD2 (6 bases). The CDR3 length is 14 residues. The germline V and J ends were trimmed by 0 bases and 5 bases, with 11 bases remaining between them. CDR1 DFQATT and CDR2 SNEGSKA come from the germline V gene (reference sequence).

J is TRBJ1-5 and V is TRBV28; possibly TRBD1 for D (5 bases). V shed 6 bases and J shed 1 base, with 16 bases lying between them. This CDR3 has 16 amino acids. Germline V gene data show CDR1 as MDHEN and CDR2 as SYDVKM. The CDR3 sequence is CASSAQGKGSNQPQHF. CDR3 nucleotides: TGTGCCAGCAGCGCTCAGGGAAAGGGGAGCAATCAGCCCCAGCATTTT.

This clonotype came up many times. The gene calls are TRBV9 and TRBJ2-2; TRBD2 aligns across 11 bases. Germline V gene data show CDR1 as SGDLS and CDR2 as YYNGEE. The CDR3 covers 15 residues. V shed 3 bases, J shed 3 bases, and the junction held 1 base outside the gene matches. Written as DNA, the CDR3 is TGTGCCAGCAGCGATAGCGGGAGGGACACCGGGGAGCTGTTTTTT. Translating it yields CASSDSGRDTGELFF.

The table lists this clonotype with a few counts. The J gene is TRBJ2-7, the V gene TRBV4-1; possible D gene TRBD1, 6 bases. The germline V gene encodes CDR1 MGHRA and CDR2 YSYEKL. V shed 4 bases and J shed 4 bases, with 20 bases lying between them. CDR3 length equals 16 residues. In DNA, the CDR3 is TGCGCCAGCAGCCCGGCGCCGGCAGGGGAGTCTTACGAGCAGTACTTC. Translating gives CASSPAPAGESYEQYF.

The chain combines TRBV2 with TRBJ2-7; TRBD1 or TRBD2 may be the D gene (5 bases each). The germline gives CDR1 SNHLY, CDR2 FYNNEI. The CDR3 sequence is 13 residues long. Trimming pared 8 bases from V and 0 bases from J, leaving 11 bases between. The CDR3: CASLGDPSYEQYF. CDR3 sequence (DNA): TGTGCCAGCCTCGGGGACCCCTCCTACGAGCAGTACTTC.

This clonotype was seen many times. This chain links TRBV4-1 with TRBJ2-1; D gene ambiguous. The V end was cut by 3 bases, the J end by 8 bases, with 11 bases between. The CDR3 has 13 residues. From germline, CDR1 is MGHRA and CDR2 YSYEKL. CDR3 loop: CASSHYTGDEQFF. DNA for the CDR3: TGCGCCAGCAGCCATTACACGGGCGATGAGCAGTTCTTC.

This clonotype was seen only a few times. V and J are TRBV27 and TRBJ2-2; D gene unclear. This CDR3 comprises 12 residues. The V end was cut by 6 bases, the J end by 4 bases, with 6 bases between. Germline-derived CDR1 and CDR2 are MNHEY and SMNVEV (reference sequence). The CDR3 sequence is CASSKPTGELFF. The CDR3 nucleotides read TGTGCCAGCAGCAAACCCACCGGGGAGCTGTTTTTT.

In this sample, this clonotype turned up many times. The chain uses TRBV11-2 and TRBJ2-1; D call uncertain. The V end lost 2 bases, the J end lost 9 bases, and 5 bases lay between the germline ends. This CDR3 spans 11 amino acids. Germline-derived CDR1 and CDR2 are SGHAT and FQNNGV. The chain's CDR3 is CASSLRAEQFF. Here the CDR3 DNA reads TGTGCCAGCAGCTTAAGAGCTGAGCAGTTCTTC.

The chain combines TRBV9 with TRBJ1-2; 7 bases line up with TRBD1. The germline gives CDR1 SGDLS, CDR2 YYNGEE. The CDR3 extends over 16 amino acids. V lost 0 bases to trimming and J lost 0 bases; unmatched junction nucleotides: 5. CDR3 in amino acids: CASSVGPGGSNYGYTF. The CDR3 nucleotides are TGTGCCAGCAGCGTAGGGCCAGGGGGTTCTAACTATGGCTACACCTTC. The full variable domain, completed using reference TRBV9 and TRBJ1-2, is DSGVTQTPKHLITATGQRVTLRCSPRSGDLSVYWYQQSLDQGLQFLIQYYNGEERAKGNILERFSAQQFPDLHSELNLSSLELGDSALYFCASSVGPGGSNYGYTFGSGTRLTVV.

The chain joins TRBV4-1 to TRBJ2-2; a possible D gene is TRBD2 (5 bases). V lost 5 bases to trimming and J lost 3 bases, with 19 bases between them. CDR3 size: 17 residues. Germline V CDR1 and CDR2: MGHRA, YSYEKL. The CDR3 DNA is TGCGCCAGCAGCTTACGCCGGGCGGAGGCGGACACCGGGGAGCTGTTTTTT. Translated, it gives CASSLRRAEADTGELFF.

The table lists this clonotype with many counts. The CDR3 sequence: CSAGREPDRINQPQHF. CDR3 sequence (DNA): TGCAGTGCAGGGAGGGAGCCGGACAGGATTAACCAGCCCCAGCATTTT. The rearrangement joins TRBV20-1 to TRBJ1-5; 7 positions agree with TRBD1. The CDR3 contains 16 residues. Per germline, CDR1 DFQATT and CDR2 SNEGSKA (reference sequence). V was clipped by 6 bases and J by 7 bases; unmatched bases: 18.

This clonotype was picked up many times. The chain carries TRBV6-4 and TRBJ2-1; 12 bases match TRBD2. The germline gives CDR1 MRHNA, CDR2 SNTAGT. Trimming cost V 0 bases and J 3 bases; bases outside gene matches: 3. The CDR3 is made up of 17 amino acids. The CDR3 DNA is TGTGCCAGCAGTGACTCTCCTAGCGGGGGGGACTACAATGAGCAGTTCTTC. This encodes CASSDSPSGGDYNEQFF.